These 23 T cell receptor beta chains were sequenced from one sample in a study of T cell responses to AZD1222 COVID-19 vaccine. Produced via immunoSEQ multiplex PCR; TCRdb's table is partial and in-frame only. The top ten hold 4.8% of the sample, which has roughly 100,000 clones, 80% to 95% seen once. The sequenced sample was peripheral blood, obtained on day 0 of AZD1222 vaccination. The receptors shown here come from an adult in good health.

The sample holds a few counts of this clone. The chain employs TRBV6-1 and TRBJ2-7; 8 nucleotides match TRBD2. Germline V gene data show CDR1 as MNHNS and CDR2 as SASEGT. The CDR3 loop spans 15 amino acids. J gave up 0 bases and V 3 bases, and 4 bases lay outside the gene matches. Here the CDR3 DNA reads TGTGCCAGCAGTGAGGCTAGCGGGTCCTCCTACGAGCAGTACTTC. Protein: CASSEASGSSYEQYF.

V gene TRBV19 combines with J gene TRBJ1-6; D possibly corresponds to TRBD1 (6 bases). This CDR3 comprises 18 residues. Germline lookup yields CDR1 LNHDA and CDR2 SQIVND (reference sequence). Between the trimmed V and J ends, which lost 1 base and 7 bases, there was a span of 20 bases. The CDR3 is CASSIATRKTGRNSPLHF. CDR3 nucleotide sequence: TGTGCCAGTAGTATAGCGACTAGGAAGACAGGCCGAAATTCACCCCTCCACTTT. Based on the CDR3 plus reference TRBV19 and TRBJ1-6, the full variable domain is DGGITQSPKYLFRKEGQNVTLSCEQNLNHDAMYWYRQDPGQGLRLIYYSQIVNDFQKGDIAEGYSVSREKKESFPLTVTSAQKNPTAFYLCASSIATRKTGRNSPLHFGNGTRLTVT.

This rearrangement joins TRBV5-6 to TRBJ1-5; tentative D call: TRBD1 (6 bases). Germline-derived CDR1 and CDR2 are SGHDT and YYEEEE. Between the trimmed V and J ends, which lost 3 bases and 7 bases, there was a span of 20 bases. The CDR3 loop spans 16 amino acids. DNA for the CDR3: TGTGCCAGCAGCTGGACCTTGGGGGGGCAAAGCCAGCCCCAGCATTTT. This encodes CASSWTLGGQSQPQHF.

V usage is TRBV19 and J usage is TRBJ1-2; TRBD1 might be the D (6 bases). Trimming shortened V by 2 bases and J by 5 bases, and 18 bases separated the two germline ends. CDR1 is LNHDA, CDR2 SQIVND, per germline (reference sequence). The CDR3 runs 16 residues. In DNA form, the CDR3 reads TGTGCCAGTAGTATATTTCCTGGACAGAGATTTTATGGCTACACCTTC. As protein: CASSIFPGQRFYGYTF.

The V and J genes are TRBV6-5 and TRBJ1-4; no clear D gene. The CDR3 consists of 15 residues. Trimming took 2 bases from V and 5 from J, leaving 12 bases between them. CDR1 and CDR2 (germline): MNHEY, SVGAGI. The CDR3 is CASSYKALGNEKLFF. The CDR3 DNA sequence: TGTGCCAGCAGTTACAAGGCGCTAGGGAATGAAAAACTGTTTTTT.

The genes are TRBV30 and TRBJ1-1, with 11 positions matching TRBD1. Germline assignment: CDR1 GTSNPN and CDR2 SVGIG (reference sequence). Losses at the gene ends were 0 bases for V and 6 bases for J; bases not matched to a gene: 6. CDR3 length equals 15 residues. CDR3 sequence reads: CAWSVPDRGLSEAFF. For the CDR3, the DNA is TGTGCCTGGAGTGTACCGGACAGGGGGCTTTCTGAAGCTTTCTTT.

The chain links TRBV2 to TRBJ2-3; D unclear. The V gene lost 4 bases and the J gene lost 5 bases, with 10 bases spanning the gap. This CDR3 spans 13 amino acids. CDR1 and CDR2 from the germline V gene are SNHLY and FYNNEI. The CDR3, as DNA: TGTGCCAGCAGTGGAGGCATGGTAGATACGCAGTATTTT. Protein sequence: CASSGGMVDTQYF.

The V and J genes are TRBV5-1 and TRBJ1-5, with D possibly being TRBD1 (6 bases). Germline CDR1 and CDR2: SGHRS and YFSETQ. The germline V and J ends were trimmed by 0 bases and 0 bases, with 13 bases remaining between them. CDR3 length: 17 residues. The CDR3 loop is CASSLAPSGASNQPQHF. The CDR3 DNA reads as TGCGCCAGCAGCTTGGCCCCCTCAGGGGCTAGCAATCAGCCCCAGCATTTT.

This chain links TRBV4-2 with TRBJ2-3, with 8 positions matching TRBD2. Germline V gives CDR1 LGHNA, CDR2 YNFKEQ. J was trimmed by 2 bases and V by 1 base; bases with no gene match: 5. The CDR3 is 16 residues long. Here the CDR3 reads CASSQAAGALTDTQYF. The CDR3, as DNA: TGTGCCAGCAGCCAAGCAGCGGGGGCCCTCACAGATACGCAGTATTTT.

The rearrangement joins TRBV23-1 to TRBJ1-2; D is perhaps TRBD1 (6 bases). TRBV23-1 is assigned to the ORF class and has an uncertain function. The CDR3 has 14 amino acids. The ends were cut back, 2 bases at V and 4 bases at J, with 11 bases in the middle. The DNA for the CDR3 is TGCGCCAGCAGTCAAAATAACAGGGCCTATGGCTACACCTTC. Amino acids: CASSQNNRAYGYTF.

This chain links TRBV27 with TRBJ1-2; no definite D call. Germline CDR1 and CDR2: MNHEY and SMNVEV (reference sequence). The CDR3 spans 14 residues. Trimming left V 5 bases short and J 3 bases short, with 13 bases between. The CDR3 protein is CASSPVWADYGYTF. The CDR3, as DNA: TGTGCCAGCAGTCCAGTGTGGGCAGACTATGGCTACACCTTC.

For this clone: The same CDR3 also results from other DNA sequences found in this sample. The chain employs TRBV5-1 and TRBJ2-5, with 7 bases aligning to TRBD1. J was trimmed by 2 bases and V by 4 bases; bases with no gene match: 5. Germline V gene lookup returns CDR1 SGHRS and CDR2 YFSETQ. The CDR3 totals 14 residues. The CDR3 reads CASSLGTVQETQYF. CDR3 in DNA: TGCGCCAGCAGCCTGGGGACAGTACAAGAGACCCAGTACTTC.

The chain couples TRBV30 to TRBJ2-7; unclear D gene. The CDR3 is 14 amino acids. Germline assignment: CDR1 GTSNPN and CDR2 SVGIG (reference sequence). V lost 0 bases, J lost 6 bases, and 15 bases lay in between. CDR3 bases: TGTGCCTGGAGTGTAGAAGATTGGGGTGGCGAGCAGTACTTC. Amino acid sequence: CAWSVEDWGGEQYF.

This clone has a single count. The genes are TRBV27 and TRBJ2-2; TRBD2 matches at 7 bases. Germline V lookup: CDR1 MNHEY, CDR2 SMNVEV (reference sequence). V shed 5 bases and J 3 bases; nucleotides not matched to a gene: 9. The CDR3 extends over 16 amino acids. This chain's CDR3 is CASSSWGGIDTGELFF. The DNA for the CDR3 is TGTGCCAGCAGTAGCTGGGGGGGGATTGACACCGGGGAGCTGTTTTTT.

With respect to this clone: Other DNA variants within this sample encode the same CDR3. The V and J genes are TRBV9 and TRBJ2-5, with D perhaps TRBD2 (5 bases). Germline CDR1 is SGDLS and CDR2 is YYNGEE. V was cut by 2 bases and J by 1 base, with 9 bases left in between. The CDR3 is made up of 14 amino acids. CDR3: CASSVGVTQETQYF. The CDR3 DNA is TGTGCCAGCAGCGTGGGAGTAACCCAAGAGACCCAGTACTTC.

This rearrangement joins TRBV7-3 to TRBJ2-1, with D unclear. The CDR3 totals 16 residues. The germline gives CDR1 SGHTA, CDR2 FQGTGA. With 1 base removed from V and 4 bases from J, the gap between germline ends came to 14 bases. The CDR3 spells CASSLNVGRHYNEQFF. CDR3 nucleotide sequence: TGTGCCAGCAGCTTAAACGTGGGCCGCCATTACAATGAGCAGTTCTTC.

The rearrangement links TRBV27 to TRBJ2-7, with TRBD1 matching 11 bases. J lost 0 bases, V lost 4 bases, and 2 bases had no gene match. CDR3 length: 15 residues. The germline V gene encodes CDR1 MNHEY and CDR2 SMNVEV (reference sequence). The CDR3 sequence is CASSSGQGGSYEQYF. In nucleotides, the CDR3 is TGTGCCAGCAGTTCGGGACAGGGGGGCTCCTACGAGCAGTACTTC.

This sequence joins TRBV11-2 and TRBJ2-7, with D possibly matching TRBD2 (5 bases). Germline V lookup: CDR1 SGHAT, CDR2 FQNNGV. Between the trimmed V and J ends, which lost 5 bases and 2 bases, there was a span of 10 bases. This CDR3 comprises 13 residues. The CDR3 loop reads CASSLSGTYEQYF. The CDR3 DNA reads TGTGCCAGCAGCCTCTCCGGGACCTACGAGCAGTACTTC.

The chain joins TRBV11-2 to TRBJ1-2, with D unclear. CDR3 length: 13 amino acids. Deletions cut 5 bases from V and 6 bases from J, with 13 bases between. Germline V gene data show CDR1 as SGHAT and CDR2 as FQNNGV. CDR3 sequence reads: CASSHRRRNGYTF. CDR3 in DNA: TGTGCCAGCAGCCATCGACGGAGGAATGGCTACACCTTC. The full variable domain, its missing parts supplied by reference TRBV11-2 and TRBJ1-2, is EAGVAQSPRYKIIEKRQSVAFWCNPISGHATLYWYQQILGQGPKLLIQFQNNGVVDDSQLPKDRFSAERLKGVDSTLKIQPAKLEDSAVYLCASSHRRRNGYTFGSGTRLTVV.

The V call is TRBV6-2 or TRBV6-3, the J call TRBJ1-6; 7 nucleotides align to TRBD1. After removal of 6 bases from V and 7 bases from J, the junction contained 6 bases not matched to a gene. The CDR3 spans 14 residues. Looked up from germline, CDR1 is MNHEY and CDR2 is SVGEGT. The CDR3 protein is CASSDRAGNSPLHF. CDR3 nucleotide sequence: TGTGCCAGCAGCGACAGGGCCGGGAATTCACCCCTCCACTTT.

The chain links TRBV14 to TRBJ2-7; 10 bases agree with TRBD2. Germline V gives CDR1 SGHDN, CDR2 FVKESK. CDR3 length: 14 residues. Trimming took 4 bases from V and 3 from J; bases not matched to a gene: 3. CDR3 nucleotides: TGTGCCAGCAGCCCGGGACTAGCGTACTACGAGCAGTACTTC. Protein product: CASSPGLAYYEQYF.

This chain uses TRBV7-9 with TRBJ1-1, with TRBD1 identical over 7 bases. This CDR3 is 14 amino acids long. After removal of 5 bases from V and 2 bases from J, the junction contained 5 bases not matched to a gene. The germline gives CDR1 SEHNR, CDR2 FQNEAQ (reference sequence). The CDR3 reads CASSIQGQNTEAFF. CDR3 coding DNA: TGTGCCAGCAGCATACAGGGGCAAAACACTGAAGCTTTCTTT.

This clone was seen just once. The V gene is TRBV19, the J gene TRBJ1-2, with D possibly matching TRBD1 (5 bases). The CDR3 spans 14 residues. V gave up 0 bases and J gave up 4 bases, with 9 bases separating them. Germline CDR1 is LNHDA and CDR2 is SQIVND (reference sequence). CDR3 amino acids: CASSIEGRVYGYTF. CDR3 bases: TGTGCCAGTAGTATAGAGGGACGGGTCTATGGCTACACCTTC.